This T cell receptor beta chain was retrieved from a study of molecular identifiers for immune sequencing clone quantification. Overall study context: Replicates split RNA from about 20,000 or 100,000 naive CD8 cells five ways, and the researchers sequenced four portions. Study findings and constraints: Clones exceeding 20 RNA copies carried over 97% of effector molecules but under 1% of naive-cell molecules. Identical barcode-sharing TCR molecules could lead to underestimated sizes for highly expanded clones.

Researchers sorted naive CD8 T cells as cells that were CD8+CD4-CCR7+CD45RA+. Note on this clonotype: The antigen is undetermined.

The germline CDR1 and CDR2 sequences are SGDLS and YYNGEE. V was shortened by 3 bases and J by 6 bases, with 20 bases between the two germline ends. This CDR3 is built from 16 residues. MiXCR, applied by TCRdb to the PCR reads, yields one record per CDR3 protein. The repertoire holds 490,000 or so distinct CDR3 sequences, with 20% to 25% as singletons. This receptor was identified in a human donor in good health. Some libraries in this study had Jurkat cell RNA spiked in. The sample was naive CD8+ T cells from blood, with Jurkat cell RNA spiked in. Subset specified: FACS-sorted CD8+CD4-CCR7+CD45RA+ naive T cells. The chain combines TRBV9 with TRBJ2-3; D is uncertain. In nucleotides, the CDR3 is TGTGCCAGCAGCGGCCCCGGAGCGACCGCTTCCGATACGCAGTATTTT. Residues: CASSGPGATASDTQYF.